This passage covers 23 T cell receptor beta chains from one sample sequenced in a study of OX40 agonist ivuxolimab in advanced cancers. The repertoire was sequenced with immunoSEQ multiplex PCR; TCRdb's copy has only in-frame clones and lacks some. In the table there are approximately 62,000 clones, nearly 95% of which are singletons. The material sequenced was CD4+ or CD8+ T cells sorted from blood, taken in a trial of the OX40 agonist ivuxolimab. All receptors come from an adult with an advanced solid tumor such as melanoma, head and neck, liver or kidney cancer.

In its sample, this clone was seen once. This rearrangement joins TRBV7-9 to TRBJ2-7; D gene uncertain. The CDR3 sequence is 15 residues long. Per germline, CDR1 SEHNR and CDR2 FQNEAQ (reference sequence). V was pared by 1 base and J by 0 bases, with 10 bases between. CDR3 nucleotide sequence: TGTGCCAGCAGCTTAGTGCAGGAAAACTCCTACGAGCAGTACTTC. This gives the protein CASSLVQENSYEQYF. The full variable domain, rest sourced from reference TRBV7-9 and TRBJ2-7, is DTGVSQNPRHKITKRGQNVTFRCDPISEHNRLYWYRQTLGQGPEFLTYFQNEAQLEKSRLLSDRFSAERPKGSFSTLEIQRTEQGDSAMYLCASSLVQENSYEQYFGPGTRLTVT.

The chain recombines TRBV15 with TRBJ2-7, with 10 bases identical to TRBD1. The CDR3 is made up of 17 amino acids. Trimming removed 0 bases from V and 0 bases from J; junction bases left unmatched: 5. Germline CDR1 LNHNV, CDR2 YYDKDF (reference sequence). The DNA for the CDR3 is TGTGCCACCAGCAGAGAACGTGGGACAGGGGACTCCTACGAGCAGTACTTC. It is translated as CATSRERGTGDSYEQYF.

V and J are TRBV9 and TRBJ2-7; 7 nucleotides line up with TRBD2. With 4 bases clipped from V and 5 bases from J, the junction kept 6 bases outside the gene matches. Per germline, CDR1 SGDLS and CDR2 YYNGEE. The CDR3 runs to 13 residues. The DNA for the CDR3 is TGTGCCAGCAGCCCGGAAACTAGCGACGAGCAGTACTTC. This codes for CASSPETSDEQYF.

The chain uses TRBV27 and TRBJ2-1, with 9 bases fitting TRBD2. The CDR3 length is 15 residues. V shed 3 bases and J 7 bases; nucleotides not matched to a gene: 7. Germline CDR1 is MNHEY and CDR2 is SMNVEV (reference sequence). The CDR3 loop is CASSLGAGGRNEQFF. CDR3 nucleotides: TGTGCCAGCAGTTTGGGGGCGGGGGGGCGTAATGAGCAGTTCTTC.

This chain uses TRBV6-6 with TRBJ1-1, with 10 bases aligning to TRBD1. The CDR3 covers 16 residues. CDR1 is MNHNY, CDR2 SVGAGI, per germline (reference sequence). V shed 5 bases and J 0 bases; nucleotides not matched to a gene: 6. CDR3 sequence reads: CASSPIDRGLNTEAFF. The CDR3 DNA reads TGTGCCAGCAGTCCGATTGACAGGGGGCTGAACACTGAAGCTTTCTTT.

DNA of the CDR3: TGTGCCAGCAGTCTAGGCCCCGACGGAACCTACGAGCAGTACTTC. Amino acid sequence: CASSLGPDGTYEQYF. This rearrangement joins TRBV5-4 to TRBJ2-7; D not certain. The CDR3 spans 15 residues. Germline V gives CDR1 SGHNT, CDR2 YYREEE (reference sequence). V dropped 5 bases and J dropped 2 bases, with 17 bases sitting between them.

The chain couples TRBV27 to TRBJ2-3, with 8 nucleotides matching TRBD1. This CDR3 has 19 residues. The germline V gene has CDR1 MNHEY and CDR2 SMNVEV (reference sequence). V lost 2 bases to trimming and J lost 1 base; unmatched junction nucleotides: 14. The CDR3 coding sequence is TGTGCCAGCAGTTTAACCCCCGCTCCCACAGGGGGAGGCACAGATACGCAGTATTTT. Protein product: CASSLTPAPTGGGTDTQYF.

The chain combines TRBV4-3 with TRBJ1-1; D uncertain. Looked up from germline, CDR1 is LGHNA and CDR2 is YSLEER. The CDR3 is 13 residues long. Trimming removed 1 base from V and 7 bases from J, with 10 bases in between. CDR3 DNA sequence: TGCGCCAGCAGCCAAGGTCTGGGTAGTGAAGCTTTCTTT. Translating gives CASSQGLGSEAFF.

The CDR3 sequence: CASSRGDSDYNEQFF. The CDR3 nucleotides read TGTGCCAGCTCACGTGGAGACTCGGACTACAATGAGCAGTTCTTC. This chain joins TRBV18 and TRBJ2-1; D remains unclear. CDR1 is KGHSH and CDR2 is LQKENI in the germline V gene. The CDR3 is made up of 15 amino acids. V gave up 4 bases and J gave up 3 bases, with 13 bases separating them.

The genes are TRBV11-2 and TRBJ1-1; 9 bases line up with TRBD1. CDR1 and CDR2 (germline): SGHAT, FQNNGV. J was trimmed by 3 bases and V by 0 bases; bases with no gene match: 8. The CDR3 is 17 amino acids. The CDR3 reads CASSLDLPRDRDTEAFF. In DNA, the CDR3 is TGTGCCAGCAGCTTAGATCTTCCCCGGGACAGGGACACTGAAGCTTTCTTT.

The V and J genes are TRBV25-1 and TRBJ1-1; weak D call: TRBD1 (6 bases). Per the germline V gene, CDR1 is MGHDK and CDR2 is SYGVNS. The CDR3 extends over 16 amino acids. V gave up 3 bases and J gave up 0 bases, with 14 bases separating them. The CDR3 loop reads CASSDPRTEMNTEAFF. The CDR3 coding sequence is TGTGCCAGCAGTGACCCGCGGACAGAGATGAACACTGAAGCTTTCTTT.

This clone was seen a single time. The rearrangement links TRBV4-2 to TRBJ2-7; D might be TRBD2 (5 bases). V lost 5 bases to trimming and J lost 2 bases, with 10 bases between them. The CDR3 contains 13 residues. Germline assignment: CDR1 LGHNA and CDR2 YNFKEQ. The CDR3 DNA reads TGTGCCAGCAGCAGTTGGGGAGCCTACGAGCAGTACTTC. This sequence encodes CASSSWGAYEQYF.

V is TRBV6-6 and J is TRBJ2-1; D gene unclear. Germline assignment: CDR1 MNHNY and CDR2 SVGAGI (reference sequence). V lost 6 bases and J lost 2, with 8 bases in between. This CDR3 is built from 13 residues. The CDR3 sequence is CASRSRAYNEQFF. The CDR3 bases are TGTGCCAGCAGATCCCGGGCCTACAATGAGCAGTTCTTC.

V and J are TRBV9 and TRBJ2-7, with 10 bases lining up with TRBD1. The germline gives CDR1 SGDLS, CDR2 YYNGEE. The junction had 6 bases not matched to a gene; V was cut back by 4 bases and J by 2 bases. The CDR3 has 15 residues. CDR3 DNA: TGTGCCAGCAGCTCCGGGACAGGGGTGGCCTACGAGCAGTACTTC. Translation gives CASSSGTGVAYEQYF.

The J gene is TRBJ1-2, the V gene TRBV6-6, with D tentatively TRBD1 (6 bases). Trimming cost V 7 bases and J 3 bases, with 18 bases left between them. Germline CDR1 is MNHNY and CDR2 is SVGAGI (reference sequence). The CDR3 runs 15 residues. The CDR3 reads CASITGLAEDYGYTF. Written as DNA, the CDR3 is TGTGCCAGCATAACAGGGCTTGCAGAGGACTATGGCTACACCTTC.

The chain links TRBV7-9 to TRBJ2-7; 8 bases are shared with TRBD1. Trimming cost V 4 bases and J 4 bases; bases outside gene matches: 9. The CDR3 totals 15 residues. CDR1 and CDR2 from the germline V gene are SEHNR and FQNEAQ (reference sequence). The CDR3 reads CASSSTTGEVYEQYF. The CDR3 DNA follows: TGTGCCAGCAGCTCTACGACAGGGGAGGTATACGAGCAGTACTTC. The entire variable domain, with the rest obtained from reference TRBV7-9 and TRBJ2-7, is as follows: DTGVSQNPRHKITKRGQNVTFRCDPISEHNRLYWYRQTLGQGPEFLTYFQNEAQLEKSRLLSDRFSAERPKGSFSTLEIQRTEQGDSAMYLCASSSTTGEVYEQYFGPGTRLTVT.

The chain links TRBV7-9 to TRBJ2-5; no definite D call. Trimming removed 5 bases at V and 3 bases at J, with 16 bases between. The germline V gene has CDR1 SEHNR and CDR2 FQNEAQ (reference sequence). The CDR3 covers 15 residues. The DNA for the CDR3 is TGTGCCAGCAGCCTCCAGACGGAGCAGGAAGAGACCCAGTACTTC. Translating it yields CASSLQTEQEETQYF.

The chain joins TRBV5-1 to TRBJ2-2; no clear D. Per the germline V gene, CDR1 is SGHRS and CDR2 is YFSETQ. CDR3 length: 13 residues. The V end lost 5 bases, the J end lost 2 bases, and 7 bases lay between the germline ends. The CDR3 sequence is CASRPENTGELFF. CDR3 DNA: TGCGCCAGCAGGCCGGAAAACACCGGGGAGCTGTTTTTT.

The chain carries TRBV11-2 and TRBJ2-7; possible D gene TRBD2, 7 bases. CDR1 and CDR2 (germline): SGHAT, FQNNGV. The CDR3 has 16 residues. V shed 3 bases and J shed 4 bases, with 19 bases lying between them. As DNA, the CDR3 is TGTGCCAGCAGCTTCCCTGGGGGGGGCCCGAAGTACGAGCAGTACTTC. Translating it yields CASSFPGGGPKYEQYF.

The V and J genes are TRBV2 and TRBJ2-7; D is perhaps TRBD2 (5 bases). Trimming stripped 7 bases from V and 3 bases from J, with 16 bases between. Germline CDR1 reads SNHLY; CDR2 reads FYNNEI. CDR3 length: 14 residues. The DNA for the CDR3 is TGTGCCAGCACCATGCTTCCGGGGAACTACGAGCAGTACTTC. This codes for CASTMLPGNYEQYF.

The chain carries TRBV19 and TRBJ2-7; tentatively, D is TRBD2 (6 bases). There are 13 residues in the CDR3. V lost 5 bases to trimming and J lost 5 bases, with 13 bases between them. The germline V gene encodes CDR1 LNHDA and CDR2 SQIVND (reference sequence). CDR3 loop: CASSLRGSHEQYF. The CDR3 DNA is TGTGCCAGTAGTCTTCGGGGGAGCCACGAGCAGTACTTC.

The chain carries TRBV5-5 and TRBJ1-5, with D maybe TRBD1 (6 bases). Germline CDR1 and CDR2: SGHKS and YYEKEE (reference sequence). The V and J ends lost 1 base and 7 bases respectively, with 12 bases between them. The CDR3 is made up of 14 amino acids. The CDR3, as DNA: TGTGCCAGCAGCTTGTGGGGGCGAGGACAGCCCCAGCATTTT. Translated: CASSLWGRGQPQHF.

The CDR3 nucleotides are TGTGCCAGCAGTGAAGACGACAGGGGATCCTACGAGCAGTACTTC. This codes for CASSEDDRGSYEQYF. The chain employs TRBV6-1 and TRBJ2-7, with 8 positions matching TRBD1. CDR1 is MNHNS, CDR2 SASEGT, per germline. The CDR3 loop spans 15 amino acids. V gave up 1 base and J gave up 1 base; unmatched junction bases: 3.